This is a list of T cell receptor beta chains from one sample in a study of T cell responses to AZD1222 COVID-19 vaccine. The protocol was immunoSEQ multiplex PCR, while the TCRdb copy is restricted to in-frame clones and leaves out a portion. This table holds 65,000 to 80,000 clones, roughly 94% found once. Sequencing used peripheral blood, obtained on day 0 of MenACWY control vaccination. Receptors were obtained from an adult in good health. The CDR3 runs from the conserved cysteine through the conserved F or W. A D gene is named only where the DNA matches it firmly. Not every row has a clone size; where given, it reads once, few, many or a size class.

D gene: -
V gene: TRBV11-2
J gene: TRBJ1-1
clone size: -
CDR3 DNA: TGTGCCAGCAGCTTCGCCAACAGGAACACTGAAGCTTTCTTT
CDR3 protein: CASSFANRNTEAFF

D gene: -
V gene: TRBV4-1
J gene: TRBJ1-6
clone size: -
CDR3 DNA: TGCGCCAGCAGCCAGGAGGGTAGTGGTTATAATTCACCCCTCCACTTT
CDR3 protein: CASSQEGSGYNSPLHF

D gene: TRBD2
V gene: TRBV7-9
J gene: TRBJ2-3
clone size: -
CDR3 DNA: TGTGCCAGCAGCTCCATGAGCGGGGGAGCCACAGATACGCAGTATTTT
CDR3 protein: CASSSMSGGATDTQYF

D gene: -
V gene: TRBV27
J gene: TRBJ1-6
clone size: -
CDR3 DNA: TGTGCCAGCTCCCCCGTGCTCGACAATTCACCCCTCCACTTT
CDR3 protein: CASSPVLDNSPLHF

D gene: -
V gene: TRBV21-1
J gene: TRBJ2-4
clone size: -
CDR3 DNA: TGTGCCAGCAGCAAAGAGGGGGGATTAGCCAAAAACATTCAGTACTTC
CDR3 protein: CASSKEGGLAKNIQYF

D gene: -
V gene: TRBV6-2/TRBV6-3
J gene: TRBJ2-3
clone size: once
CDR3 DNA: TGTGCCAGCAGTTACGGGGAAAAAAGCACAGATACGCAGTATTTT
CDR3 protein: CASSYGEKSTDTQYF

D gene: TRBD1
V gene: TRBV6-4
J gene: TRBJ2-1
clone size: -
CDR3 DNA: TGTGCCAGCAGTGACTCGGGCCCGGGACAGGGGTCCGATGAGCAGTTCTTC
CDR3 protein: CASSDSGPGQGSDEQFF

D gene: -
V gene: TRBV20-1
J gene: TRBJ1-4
clone size: -
CDR3 DNA: TGCAGTGCTAGTGGGCAGATCATCCCAAAACTGTTTTTT
CDR3 protein: CSASGQIIPKLFF

D gene: TRBD1
V gene: TRBV7-7
J gene: TRBJ1-1
clone size: -
CDR3 DNA: TGTGCCAGCAGCCCCTGGGACAGGGTCACTGAAGCTTTCTTT
CDR3 protein: CASSPWDRVTEAFF

D gene: -
V gene: TRBV7-2
J gene: TRBJ1-2
clone size: -
CDR3 DNA: TGTGCCAGCAGCTTTTCAGGGACCTATGGCTACACCTTC
CDR3 protein: CASSFSGTYGYTF

D gene: TRBD1
V gene: TRBV6-5
J gene: TRBJ2-1
clone size: -
CDR3 DNA: TGTGCCAGCAGCCACAGGGGCCCCTACAATGAGCAGTTCTTC
CDR3 protein: CASSHRGPYNEQFF

D gene: TRBD1
V gene: TRBV29-1
J gene: TRBJ2-7
clone size: once
CDR3 DNA: TGCAGCGTCGGGACAGAGTCCTACGAGCAGTACTTC
CDR3 protein: CSVGTESYEQYF

D gene: -
V gene: TRBV28
J gene: TRBJ2-5
clone size: -
CDR3 DNA: TGTGCCAGCAGTTCCCCTTCCGGAGGGTGGTCGAGAGAGACCCAGTACTTC
CDR3 protein: CASSSPSGGWSRETQYF

D gene: -
V gene: TRBV28
J gene: TRBJ2-7
clone size: -
CDR3 DNA: TGTGCCAGCAGTTTATCGGACCACTACGAGCAGTACTTC
CDR3 protein: CASSLSDHYEQYF

D gene: TRBD2
V gene: TRBV28
J gene: TRBJ2-2
clone size: -
CDR3 DNA: TGTGCCAGCAGTTCAACTAGCGGTGTCGGAAACACCGGGGAGCTGTTTTTT
CDR3 protein: CASSSTSGVGNTGELFF

D gene: TRBD1
V gene: TRBV28
J gene: TRBJ1-3
clone size: -
CDR3 DNA: TGTGCCAGCAGTCTATTCGGACAGGGGGCAAAGGGTGGAAACACCATATATTTT
CDR3 protein: CASSLFGQGAKGGNTIYF

D gene: -
V gene: TRBV21-1
J gene: TRBJ1-6
clone size: -
CDR3 DNA: TGTGCCAGCATCTTGGGTAGGGGCCAAAGCTCCTATAATTCACCCCTCCACTTT
CDR3 protein: CASILGRGQSSYNSPLHF

D gene: TRBD1
V gene: TRBV19
J gene: TRBJ1-5
clone size: -
CDR3 DNA: TGTGCCAGTACTGGGTCTCAGGGGGCGGCAAGCAATCAGCCCCAGCATTTT
CDR3 protein: CASTGSQGAASNQPQHF

D gene: -
V gene: TRBV18
J gene: TRBJ1-2
clone size: -
CDR3 DNA: TGTGCCAGCTCACCACCTGGGGTCTATGGCTACACCTTC
CDR3 protein: CASSPPGVYGYTF

D gene: TRBD2
V gene: TRBV24-1
J gene: TRBJ2-1
clone size: -
CDR3 DNA: TGTGCCACCAGTGATCGCCCAGGATCTAGCGGGGGGCCCTACAATGAGCAGTTCTTC
CDR3 protein: CATSDRPGSSGGPYNEQFF

D gene: TRBD1
V gene: TRBV7-6
J gene: TRBJ2-7
clone size: -
CDR3 DNA: TGTGCCAGCAGCCCGCGGGACAGGGGACACGAGCAGTACTTC
CDR3 protein: CASSPRDRGHEQYF

D gene: -
V gene: TRBV30
J gene: TRBJ1-4
clone size: -
CDR3 DNA: TGTGCCTGGACCCGACGGAGCCCAGTAGGAAAACTGTTTTTT
CDR3 protein: CAWTRRSPVGKLFF

D gene: -
V gene: TRBV27
J gene: TRBJ2-2
clone size: -
CDR3 DNA: TGTGCCAGCAGTTTATTCGCTAGTTGGAACACCGGGGAGCTGTTTTTT
CDR3 protein: CASSLFASWNTGELFF

D gene: -
V gene: TRBV5-6
J gene: TRBJ1-1
clone size: -
CDR3 DNA: TGTGCCAGCAGCTTGGGTGAGTTGAGACTCTCGAACACTGAAGCTTTCTTT
CDR3 protein: CASSLGELRLSNTEAFF

D gene: -
V gene: TRBV19
J gene: TRBJ2-2
clone size: -
CDR3 DNA: TGTGCCAGCACCCCGACCTCTGGAGGGTATATCGGGGAGCTGTTTTTT
CDR3 protein: CASTPTSGGYIGELFF

D gene: TRBD1
V gene: TRBV28
J gene: TRBJ2-1
clone size: -
CDR3 DNA: TGTGCCAGCAGTTCCGGGACAGCTTACTACAATGAGCAGTTCTTC
CDR3 protein: CASSSGTAYYNEQFF

D gene: -
V gene: TRBV4-1
J gene: TRBJ2-1
clone size: -
CDR3 DNA: TGCGCCAGCAGCCCGGACGGCTCCCAATACAATGAGCAGTTCTTC
CDR3 protein: CASSPDGSQYNEQFF

D gene: -
V gene: TRBV20-1
J gene: TRBJ2-2
clone size: -
CDR3 DNA: TGCAGTGCTAGTGGGCTAGCCGCGAACACCGGGGAGCTGTTTTTT
CDR3 protein: CSASGLAANTGELFF

D gene: -
V gene: TRBV6-5
J gene: TRBJ2-3
clone size: -
CDR3 DNA: TGTGCCAGCAGTTACACTAACAGGGCCGCAGATACGCAGTATTTT
CDR3 protein: CASSYTNRAADTQYF